The clone carrying this TCR beta chain showed up just a few times. The target antigen is unknown. Produced via immunoSEQ multiplex PCR; TCRdb's table is partial and in-frame only. The data show roughly 86,000 clones, over 75% seen once. These data are taken from a study of a mutant IDH1 vaccine in newly diagnosed glioma. As to time point: week 47, end of study. Vaccination comprised doses that each held 300 ug of mutant IDH1 20-mer peptide, plus topical imiquimod. The CDR3 runs to 16 residues. V was shortened by 3 bases and J by 6 bases, with 20 bases between the two germline ends. The germline CDR1 and CDR2 sequences are KGHSH and LQKENI.

The receptor's source is a man between 40 and 49 years old with glioma. The material sequenced was PBMCs, taken from a glioma patient whose treatment included an IDH1 peptide vaccine. The chain couples TRBV18 to TRBJ1-1; weak D call: TRBD1 (6 bases). This CDR3 reads CASSPPSTGRESEAFF. Here the CDR3 DNA reads TGTGCCAGCTCACCCCCCTCCACAGGGAGGGAATCTGAAGCTTTCTTT.